Listed below are T cell receptor beta chains from one sample, sequenced in a study of a mutant IDH1 vaccine in newly diagnosed glioma. Clones were read by immunoSEQ multiplex PCR, and TCRdb kept only the in-frame ones, dropping some. The sample has about 56,000 clones, less than 90% seen once; the top ten hold more than 3%. No antigen is known for these receptors. The sequencing here drew on PBMCs, taken from a glioma patient whose treatment included an IDH1 peptide vaccine. These receptors came from a woman in her 50s with glioma. CDR3s include the opening cysteine and the closing phenylalanine or tryptophan. The order of the fields is V gene, CDR3 length, clone size, D gene, J gene, CDR3 protein, CDR3 DNA. D genes are given only for firm matches. Expanded clones are given a class, and other clones once, few, many or no size at all.

v_call: TRBV11-3; cdr3_length: 12; clone_size: -; d_call: -; j_call: TRBJ2-5; cdr3_aa: CASSLDGETQYF; cdr3_nt: TGTGCCAGCAGCTTAGACGGGGAGACCCAGTACTTC
v_call: TRBV29-1; cdr3_length: 12; clone_size: -; d_call: TRBD2; j_call: TRBJ2-7; cdr3_aa: CSVEKGGNEQYF; cdr3_nt: TGCAGCGTTGAAAAGGGAGGGAACGAGCAGTACTTC
v_call: TRBV7-9; cdr3_length: 14; clone_size: -; d_call: -; j_call: TRBJ2-7; cdr3_aa: CASSPEVSAWEQYF; cdr3_nt: TGTGCCAGCAGCCCCGAGGTGTCCGCCTGGGAGCAGTACTTC
v_call: TRBV6-1; cdr3_length: 14; clone_size: -; d_call: TRBD2; j_call: TRBJ2-5; cdr3_aa: CASTFGGRQETQYF; cdr3_nt: TGTGCCAGCACTTTTGGCGGGAGACAAGAGACCCAGTACTTC
v_call: TRBV5-1; cdr3_length: 11; clone_size: -; d_call: -; j_call: TRBJ2-1; cdr3_aa: CARTPIGEQFF; cdr3_nt: TGCGCCAGGACCCCCATCGGTGAGCAGTTCTTC
v_call: TRBV11-2; cdr3_length: 15; clone_size: -; d_call: -; j_call: TRBJ2-3; cdr3_aa: CASSLYQASTDTQYF; cdr3_nt: TGTGCCAGCAGCTTGTATCAGGCTAGCACAGATACGCAGTATTTT
v_call: TRBV5-1; cdr3_length: 15; clone_size: -; d_call: TRBD2; j_call: TRBJ2-2; cdr3_aa: CASSWTSGGTGELFF; cdr3_nt: TGCGCCAGCAGCTGGACTAGCGGGGGGACCGGGGAGCTGTTTTTT
v_call: TRBV27; cdr3_length: 12; clone_size: -; d_call: -; j_call: TRBJ2-7; cdr3_aa: CASGGQTYEQYF; cdr3_nt: TGTGCCAGCGGGGGCCAGACCTACGAGCAGTACTTC
v_call: TRBV5-1; cdr3_length: 15; clone_size: once; d_call: TRBD1; j_call: TRBJ1-4; cdr3_aa: CASSRGQGLNEKLFF; cdr3_nt: TGCGCCAGCAGTCGCGGACAGGGACTTAATGAAAAACTGTTTTTT
v_call: TRBV29-1; cdr3_length: 13; clone_size: few; d_call: -; j_call: TRBJ1-1; cdr3_aa: CSVRGGLNTEAFF; cdr3_nt: TGCAGCGTGAGGGGGGGTCTGAACACTGAAGCTTTCTTT
v_call: TRBV7-9; cdr3_length: 15; clone_size: -; d_call: -; j_call: TRBJ1-4; cdr3_aa: CASSLVAGTNEKLFF; cdr3_nt: TGTGCCAGCAGCTTAGTGGCAGGAACTAATGAAAAACTGTTTTTT
v_call: TRBV10-3; cdr3_length: 15; clone_size: -; d_call: -; j_call: TRBJ2-1; cdr3_aa: CAITRAGEPYNEQFF; cdr3_nt: TGTGCCATCACCCGGGCCGGCGAGCCCTACAATGAGCAGTTCTTC